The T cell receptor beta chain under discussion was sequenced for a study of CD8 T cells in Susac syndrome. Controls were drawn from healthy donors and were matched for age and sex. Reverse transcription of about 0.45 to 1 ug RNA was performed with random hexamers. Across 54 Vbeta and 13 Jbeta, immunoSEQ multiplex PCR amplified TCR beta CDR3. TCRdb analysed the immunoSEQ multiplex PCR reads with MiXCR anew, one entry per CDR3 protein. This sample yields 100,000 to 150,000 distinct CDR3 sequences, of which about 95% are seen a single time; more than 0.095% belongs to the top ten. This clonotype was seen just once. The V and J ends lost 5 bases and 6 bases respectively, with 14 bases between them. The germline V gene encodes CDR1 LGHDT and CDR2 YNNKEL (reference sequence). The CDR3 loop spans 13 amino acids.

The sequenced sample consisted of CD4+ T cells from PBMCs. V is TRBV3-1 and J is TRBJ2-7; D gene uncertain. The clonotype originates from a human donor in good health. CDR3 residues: CASSYSQGFEQYF. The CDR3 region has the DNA TGTGCCAGCAGCTACAGCCAAGGATTCGAGCAGTACTTC.